This entry concerns a single T cell receptor beta chain. The record originates from a study of blood T cell repertoires in COVID-19. Study overall: The study drew acute and convalescent COVID-19 samples from the United States, Italy and Spain. T cells, B-cell-depleted T cells, or PBMCs provided the cDNA or gDNA that served as material.

In the source study's methods: Amplification of reference gene primers provided the estimated nucleated cell counts. The table came from immunoSEQ multiplex PCR; TCRdb's copy has only in-frame clones and leaves some out. That table gives V, J and clone size, and the DNA gave D and trimming. Of some 200,000 clones in the sample, approximately 85% were seen once. Seattle cases were enrolled at active infection and followed longitudinally. The source is a woman aged 70-85 years with COVID-19, enrolled during active disease. Sequences were obtained from peripheral blood.

The CDR3 DNA follows: TGTGCCAGCTCACCAGGGAGGCTCGAAAAACTGTTTTTT. Protein: CASSPGRLEKLFF. The chain joins TRBV18 to TRBJ1-4; the D is unclear. Germline V gene lookup returns CDR1 KGHSH and CDR2 LQKENI. V was pared by 2 bases and J by 8 bases, with 9 bases between. The CDR3 covers 13 residues.